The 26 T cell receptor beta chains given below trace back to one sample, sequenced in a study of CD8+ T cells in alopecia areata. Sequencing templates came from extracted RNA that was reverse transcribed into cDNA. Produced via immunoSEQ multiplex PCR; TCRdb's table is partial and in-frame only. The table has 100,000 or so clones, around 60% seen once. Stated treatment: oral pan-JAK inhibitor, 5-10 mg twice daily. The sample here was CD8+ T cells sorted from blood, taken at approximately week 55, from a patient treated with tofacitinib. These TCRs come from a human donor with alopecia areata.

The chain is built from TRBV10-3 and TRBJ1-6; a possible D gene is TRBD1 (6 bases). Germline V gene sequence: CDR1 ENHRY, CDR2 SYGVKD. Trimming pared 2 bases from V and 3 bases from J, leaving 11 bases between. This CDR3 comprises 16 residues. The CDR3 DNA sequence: TGTGCCATCAGTGAGGACAGGTCCTTCTATAATTCACCCCTCCACTTT. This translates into CAISEDRSFYNSPLHF.

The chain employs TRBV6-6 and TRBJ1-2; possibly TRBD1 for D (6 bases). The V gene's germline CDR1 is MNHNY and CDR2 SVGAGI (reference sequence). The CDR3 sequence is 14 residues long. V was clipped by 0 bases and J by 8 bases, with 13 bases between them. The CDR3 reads CASSYSSWGAGYTF. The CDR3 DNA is TGTGCCAGCAGTTACTCGAGTTGGGGGGCCGGCTACACCTTC.

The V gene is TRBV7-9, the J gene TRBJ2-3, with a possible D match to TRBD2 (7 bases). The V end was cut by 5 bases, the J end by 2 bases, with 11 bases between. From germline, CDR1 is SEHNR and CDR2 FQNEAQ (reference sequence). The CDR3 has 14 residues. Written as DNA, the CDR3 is TGTGCCAGCAGCGGGGGGGCCCTCACAGATACGCAGTATTTT. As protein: CASSGGALTDTQYF.

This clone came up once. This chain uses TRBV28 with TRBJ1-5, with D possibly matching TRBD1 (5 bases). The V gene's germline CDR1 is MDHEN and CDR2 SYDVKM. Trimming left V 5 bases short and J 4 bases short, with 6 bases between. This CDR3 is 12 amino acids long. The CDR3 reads CASSGGNQPQHF. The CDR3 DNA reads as TGTGCCAGCAGTGGGGGAAATCAGCCCCAGCATTTT.

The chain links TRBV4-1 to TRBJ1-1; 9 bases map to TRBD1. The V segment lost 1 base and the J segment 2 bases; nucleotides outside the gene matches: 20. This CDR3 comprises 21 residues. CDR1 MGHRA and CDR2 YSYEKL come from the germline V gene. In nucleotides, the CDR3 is TGCGCCAGCAGCCAAGCGCCTTCCCCTACCTACAGGGGGCGCGGAAACACTGAAGCTTTCTTT. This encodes CASSQAPSPTYRGRGNTEAFF.

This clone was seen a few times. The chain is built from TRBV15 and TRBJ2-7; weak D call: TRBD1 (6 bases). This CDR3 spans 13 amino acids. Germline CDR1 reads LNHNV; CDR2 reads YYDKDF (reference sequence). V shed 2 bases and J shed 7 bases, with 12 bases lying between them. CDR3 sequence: CATSRQGSTEQYF. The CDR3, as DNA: TGTGCCACCAGCAGACAGGGGTCGACGGAGCAGTACTTC.

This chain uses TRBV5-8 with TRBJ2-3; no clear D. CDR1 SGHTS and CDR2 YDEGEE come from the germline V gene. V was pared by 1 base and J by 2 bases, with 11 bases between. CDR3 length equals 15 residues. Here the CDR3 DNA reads TGTGCCAGCAGCTTGAGGTATTCCCTCACAGATACGCAGTATTTT. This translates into CASSLRYSLTDTQYF.

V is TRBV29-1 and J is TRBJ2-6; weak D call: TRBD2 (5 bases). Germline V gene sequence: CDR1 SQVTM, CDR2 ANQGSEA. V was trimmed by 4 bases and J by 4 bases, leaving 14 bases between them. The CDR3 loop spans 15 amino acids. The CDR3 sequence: CSVGGYGSGANVLTF. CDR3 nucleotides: TGCAGCGTTGGAGGGTATGGCTCCGGGGCCAACGTCCTGACTTTC.

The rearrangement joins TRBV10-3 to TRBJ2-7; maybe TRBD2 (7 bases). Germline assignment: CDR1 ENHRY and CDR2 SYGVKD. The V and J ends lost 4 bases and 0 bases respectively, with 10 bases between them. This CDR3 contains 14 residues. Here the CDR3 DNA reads TGTGCCATCAGTGTCGCGGGGGCCTCCTACGAGCAGTACTTC. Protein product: CAISVAGASYEQYF.

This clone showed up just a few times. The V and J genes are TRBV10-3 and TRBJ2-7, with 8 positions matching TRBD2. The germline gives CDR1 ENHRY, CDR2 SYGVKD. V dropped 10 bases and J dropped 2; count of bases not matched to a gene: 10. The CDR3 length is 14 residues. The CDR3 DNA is TGTGCCACCGGGGGGGGACTAGGTGCCTACGAGCAGTACTTC. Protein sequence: CATGGGLGAYEQYF.

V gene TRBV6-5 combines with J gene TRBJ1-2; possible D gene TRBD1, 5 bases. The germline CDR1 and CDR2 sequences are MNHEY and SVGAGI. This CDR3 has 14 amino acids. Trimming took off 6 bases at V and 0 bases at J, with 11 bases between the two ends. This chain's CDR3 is CASSQGPPNYGYTF. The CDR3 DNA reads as TGTGCCAGCAGCCAGGGACCCCCTAACTATGGCTACACCTTC.

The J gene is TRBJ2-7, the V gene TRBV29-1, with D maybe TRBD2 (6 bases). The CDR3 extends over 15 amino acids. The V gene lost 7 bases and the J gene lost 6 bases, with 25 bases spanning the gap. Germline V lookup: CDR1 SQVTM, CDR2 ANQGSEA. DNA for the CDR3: TGCAGCGGGGCCCTGGGAGGAGGGTCAGGGCGCGAGCAGTACTTC. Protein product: CSGALGGGSGREQYF.

CDR3 loop: CSASSGTQYF. CDR3 coding DNA: TGCAGTGCTAGCTCCGGGACGCAGTATTTT. This chain uses TRBV20-1 with TRBJ2-3; D ambiguous. This CDR3 spans 10 amino acids. Germline loops: CDR1 DFQATT, CDR2 SNEGSKA (reference sequence). The V end lost 3 bases, the J end lost 9 bases, and 7 bases lay between the germline ends.

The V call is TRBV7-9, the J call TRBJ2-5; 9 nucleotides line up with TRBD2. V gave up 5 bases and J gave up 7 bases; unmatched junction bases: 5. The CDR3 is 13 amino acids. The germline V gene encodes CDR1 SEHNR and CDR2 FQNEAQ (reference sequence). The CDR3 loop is CASSARTSVTQYF. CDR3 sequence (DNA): TGTGCCAGCAGCGCCCGGACTAGCGTGACCCAGTACTTC.

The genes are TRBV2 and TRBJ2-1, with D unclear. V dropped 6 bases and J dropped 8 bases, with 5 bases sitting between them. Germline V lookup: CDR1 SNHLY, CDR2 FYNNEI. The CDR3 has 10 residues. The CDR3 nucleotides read TGTGCCAGCAGGTCCGATGAGCAGTTCTTC. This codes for CASRSDEQFF.

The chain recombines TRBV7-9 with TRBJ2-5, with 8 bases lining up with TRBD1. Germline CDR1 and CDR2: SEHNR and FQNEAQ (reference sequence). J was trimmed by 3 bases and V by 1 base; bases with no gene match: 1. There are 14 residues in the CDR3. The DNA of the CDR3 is TGTGCCAGCAGCTTAGGGACAGGGAAAGAGACCCAGTACTTC. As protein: CASSLGTGKETQYF.

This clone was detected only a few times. CDR3 protein: CASSVGREEAFF. Written as DNA, the CDR3 is TGTGCCAGCAGCGTAGGACGAGAAGAAGCTTTCTTT. The chain couples TRBV9 to TRBJ1-1; D unclear. The germline V gene has CDR1 SGDLS and CDR2 YYNGEE. This CDR3 is 12 amino acids long. V lost 0 bases and J lost 8, with 8 bases in between.

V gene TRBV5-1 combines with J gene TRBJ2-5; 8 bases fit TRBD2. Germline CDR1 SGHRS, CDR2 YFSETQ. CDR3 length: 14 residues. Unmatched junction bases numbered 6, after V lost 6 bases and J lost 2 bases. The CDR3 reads CASTGGGSQETQYF. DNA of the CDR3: TGCGCCAGCACTGGCGGGGGGAGTCAAGAGACCCAGTACTTC.

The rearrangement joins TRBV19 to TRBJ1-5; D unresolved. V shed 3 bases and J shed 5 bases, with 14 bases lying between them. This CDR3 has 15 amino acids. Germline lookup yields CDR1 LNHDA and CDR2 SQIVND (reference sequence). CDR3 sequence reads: CASSMSGRPDQPQHF. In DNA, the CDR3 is TGTGCCAGTAGTATGAGCGGACGGCCCGATCAGCCCCAGCATTTT.

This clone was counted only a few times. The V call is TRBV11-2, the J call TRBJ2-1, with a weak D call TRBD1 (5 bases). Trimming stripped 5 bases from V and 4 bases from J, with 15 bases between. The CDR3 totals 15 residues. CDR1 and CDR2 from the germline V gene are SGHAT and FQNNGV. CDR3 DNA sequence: TGTGCCAGCAGCACTCTAGGACACCTATACAATGAGCAGTTCTTC. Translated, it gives CASSTLGHLYNEQFF.

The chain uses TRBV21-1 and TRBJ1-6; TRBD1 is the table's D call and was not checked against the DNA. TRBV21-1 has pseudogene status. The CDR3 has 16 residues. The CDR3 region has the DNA TGTGCCAGCAGCAAAGCAGAGGGCAGGGGCGGGTCACCCCTCCACTTT. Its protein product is CASSKAEGRGGSPLHF.

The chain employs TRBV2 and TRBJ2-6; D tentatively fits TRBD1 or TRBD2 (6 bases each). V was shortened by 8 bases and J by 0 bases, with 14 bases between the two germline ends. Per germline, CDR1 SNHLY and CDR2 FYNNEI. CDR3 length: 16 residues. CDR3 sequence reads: CASLRGVTSGANVLTF. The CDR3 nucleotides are TGTGCCAGCTTGAGGGGGGTGACCTCTGGGGCCAACGTCCTGACTTTC. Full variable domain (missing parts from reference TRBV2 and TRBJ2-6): EPEVTQTPSHQVTQMGQEVILRCVPISNHLYFYWYRQILGQKVEFLVSFYNNEISEKSEIFDDQFSVERPDGSNFTLKIRSTKLEDSAMYFCASLRGVTSGANVLTFGAGSRLTVL.

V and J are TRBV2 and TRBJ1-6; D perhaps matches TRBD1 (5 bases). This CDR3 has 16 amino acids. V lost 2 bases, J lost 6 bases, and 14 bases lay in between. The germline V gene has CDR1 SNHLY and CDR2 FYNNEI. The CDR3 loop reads CASSESGPGTNSPLHF. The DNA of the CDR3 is TGTGCCAGCAGTGAAAGTGGTCCAGGGACTAATTCACCCCTCCACTTT.

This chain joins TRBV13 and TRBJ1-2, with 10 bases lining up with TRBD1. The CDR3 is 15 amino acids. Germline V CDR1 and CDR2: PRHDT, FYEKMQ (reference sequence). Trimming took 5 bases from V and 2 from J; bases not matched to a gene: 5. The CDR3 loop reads CASSMGQGKNYGYTF. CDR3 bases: TGTGCCAGCAGCATGGGACAGGGGAAGAACTATGGCTACACCTTC.

Here the CDR3 reads CAWRGDRAYEQYF. The DNA for the CDR3 is TGTGCCTGGAGGGGGGACAGGGCCTACGAGCAGTACTTC. This chain uses TRBV30 with TRBJ2-7; 9 bases match TRBD1. V trimming: 3 bases; J trimming: 2 bases; junction bases outside the gene matches: 2. Germline V gene lookup returns CDR1 GTSNPN and CDR2 SVGIG (reference sequence). This CDR3 spans 13 amino acids.

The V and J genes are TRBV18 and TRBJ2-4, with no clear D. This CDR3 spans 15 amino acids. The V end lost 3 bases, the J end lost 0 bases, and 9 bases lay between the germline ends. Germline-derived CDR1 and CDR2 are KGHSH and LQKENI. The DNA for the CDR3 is TGTGCCAGCTCACCGGTTGACCTAGCCAAAAACATTCAGTACTTC. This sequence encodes CASSPVDLAKNIQYF.